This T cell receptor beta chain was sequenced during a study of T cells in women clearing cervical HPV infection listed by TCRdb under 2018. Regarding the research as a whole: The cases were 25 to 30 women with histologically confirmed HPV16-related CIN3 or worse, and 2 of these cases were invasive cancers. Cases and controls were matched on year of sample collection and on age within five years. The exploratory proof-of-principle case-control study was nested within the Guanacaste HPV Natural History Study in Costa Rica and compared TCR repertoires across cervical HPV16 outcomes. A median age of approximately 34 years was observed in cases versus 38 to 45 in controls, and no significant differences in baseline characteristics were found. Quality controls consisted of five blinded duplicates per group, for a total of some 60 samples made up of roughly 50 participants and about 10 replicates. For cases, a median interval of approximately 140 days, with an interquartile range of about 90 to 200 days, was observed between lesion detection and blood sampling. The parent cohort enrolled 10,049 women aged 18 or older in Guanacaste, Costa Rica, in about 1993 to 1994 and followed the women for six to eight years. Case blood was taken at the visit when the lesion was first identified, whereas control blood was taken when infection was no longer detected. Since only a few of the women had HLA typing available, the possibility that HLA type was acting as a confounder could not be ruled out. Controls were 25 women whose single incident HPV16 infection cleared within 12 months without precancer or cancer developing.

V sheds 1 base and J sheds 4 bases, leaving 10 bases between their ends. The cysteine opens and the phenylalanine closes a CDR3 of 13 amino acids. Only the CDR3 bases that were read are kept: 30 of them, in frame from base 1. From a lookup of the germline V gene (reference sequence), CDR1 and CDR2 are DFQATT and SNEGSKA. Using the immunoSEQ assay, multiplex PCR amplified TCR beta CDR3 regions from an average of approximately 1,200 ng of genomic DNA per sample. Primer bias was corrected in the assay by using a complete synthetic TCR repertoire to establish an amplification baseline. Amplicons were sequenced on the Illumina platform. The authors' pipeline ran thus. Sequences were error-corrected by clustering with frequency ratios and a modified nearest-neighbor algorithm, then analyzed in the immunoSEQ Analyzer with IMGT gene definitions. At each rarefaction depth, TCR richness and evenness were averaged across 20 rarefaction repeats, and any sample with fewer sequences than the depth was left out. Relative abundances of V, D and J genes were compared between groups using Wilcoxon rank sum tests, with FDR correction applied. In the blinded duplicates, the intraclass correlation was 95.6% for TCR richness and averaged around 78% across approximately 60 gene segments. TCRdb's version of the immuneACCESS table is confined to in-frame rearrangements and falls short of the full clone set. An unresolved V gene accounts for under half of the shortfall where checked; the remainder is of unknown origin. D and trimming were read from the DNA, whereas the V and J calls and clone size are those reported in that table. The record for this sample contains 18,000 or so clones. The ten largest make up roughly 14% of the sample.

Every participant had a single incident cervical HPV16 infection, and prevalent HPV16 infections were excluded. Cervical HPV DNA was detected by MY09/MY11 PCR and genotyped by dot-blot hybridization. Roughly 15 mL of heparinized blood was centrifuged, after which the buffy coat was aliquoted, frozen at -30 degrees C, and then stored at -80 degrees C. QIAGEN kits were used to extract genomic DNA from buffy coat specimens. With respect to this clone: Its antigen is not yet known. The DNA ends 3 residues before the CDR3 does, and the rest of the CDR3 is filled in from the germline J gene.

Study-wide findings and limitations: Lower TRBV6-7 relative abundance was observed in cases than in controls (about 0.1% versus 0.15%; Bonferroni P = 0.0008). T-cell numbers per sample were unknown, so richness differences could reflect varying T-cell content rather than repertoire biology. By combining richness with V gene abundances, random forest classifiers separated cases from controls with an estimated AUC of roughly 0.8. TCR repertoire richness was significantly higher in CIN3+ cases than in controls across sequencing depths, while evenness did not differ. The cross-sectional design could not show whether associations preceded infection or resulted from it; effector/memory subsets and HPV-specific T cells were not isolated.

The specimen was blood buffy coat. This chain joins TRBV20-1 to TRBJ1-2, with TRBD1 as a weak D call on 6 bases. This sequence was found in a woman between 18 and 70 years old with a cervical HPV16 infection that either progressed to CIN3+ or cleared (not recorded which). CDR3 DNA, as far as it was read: TGCAGTGCTAGAGTCACAGGGTCCTATGGC. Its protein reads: CSARVTGSYG. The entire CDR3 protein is CSARVTGSYGYTF.